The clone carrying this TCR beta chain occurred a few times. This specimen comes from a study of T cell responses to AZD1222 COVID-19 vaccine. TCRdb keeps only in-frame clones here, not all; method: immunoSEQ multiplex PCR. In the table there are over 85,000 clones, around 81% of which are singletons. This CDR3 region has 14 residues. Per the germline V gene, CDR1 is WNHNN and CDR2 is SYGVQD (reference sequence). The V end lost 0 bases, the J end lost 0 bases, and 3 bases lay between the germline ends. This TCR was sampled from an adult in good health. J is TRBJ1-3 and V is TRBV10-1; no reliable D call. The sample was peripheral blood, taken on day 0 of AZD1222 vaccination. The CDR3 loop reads CASSESISGNTIYF. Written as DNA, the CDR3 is TGCGCCAGCAGTGAGTCGATCTCTGGAAACACCATATATTTT.